This T cell receptor beta chain derives from a study of monozygotic twins with inflammatory bowel disease. In eight separate reactions per sample, cDNA was generated. TCRdb re-analyzed the 5' RACE reads; it lists each CDR3 protein once, without DNA. The table for this sample gives some 440,000 distinct CDR3 sequences. Whole blood that had not undergone T cell sorting provided the isolated total RNA. Note on this clonotype: The antigen remains unidentified.

Germline CDR1 and CDR2: SGHRS and YFSETQ. CDR3 length equals 14 residues. Findings of the study overall: IBD patients exhibited fewer clonotypes shared with other individuals than healthy twins, particularly with disease activity. The existence of one strong signal or clonotype linked to IBD lacked support.

The rearrangement uses TRBV5-1 and TRBJ1-1; with no DNA, the TCRdb D assignment of TRBD1 cannot be verified. This sequence was found in a human donor with ulcerative colitis or Crohn's disease, or a healthy co-twin of an affected twin (not recorded which). The sample taken for sequencing was blood. The CDR3: CASGAGTGATEAFF. The full variable domain, with the rest looked up from reference TRBV5-1 and TRBJ1-1, is KAGVTQTPRYLIKTRGQQVTLSCSPISGHRSVSWYQQTPGQGLQFLFEYFSETQRNKGNFPGRFSGRQFSNSRSEMNVSTLELGDSALYLCASGAGTGATEAFFGQGTRLTVV.